The 21 T cell receptor beta chains reported below all come from one sample, sequenced in a study of CD8+ T cells in alopecia areata. Treatment described: oral pan-JAK inhibitor, 5-10 mg twice daily. RNA extraction was followed by reverse transcription into cDNA, which acted as the sequencing template. This table comes from immunoSEQ multiplex PCR, and its TCRdb copy is limited to in-frame clones, with some not included. The sample carries about 76,000 clones, 25% to 30% recorded once. Sequencing was performed on CD8+ T cells sorted from blood, taken at week 4, from a patient treated with tofacitinib. These receptors all stem from a human donor with alopecia areata.

There are a few counts of this clone. The chain employs TRBV29-1 and TRBJ1-1; D possibly corresponds to TRBD1 (5 bases). V shed 7 bases and J shed 10 bases, with 28 bases lying between them. Germline values: CDR1 SQVTM, CDR2 ANQGSEA. The CDR3 extends over 15 amino acids. The DNA for the CDR3 is TGCAGCGCAGTGTCGGCCGGGACCCTCCCGCCGGGAGCTTTCTTT. Translated: CSAVSAGTLPPGAFF.

This clone occurred a few times. The CDR3 DNA reads as TGTGCCAGCAGTGCCCTAGCGGAAAGACAAGAGACCCAGTACTTC. Residues: CASSALAERQETQYF. The chain couples TRBV28 to TRBJ2-5; TRBD2 matches at 7 bases. Germline-derived CDR1 and CDR2 are MDHEN and SYDVKM. The CDR3 covers 15 residues. Trimming cost V 5 bases and J 2 bases; bases outside gene matches: 8.

Note on this clone: This sequence may be a read error, since a much larger clone differs from it by one base. This rearrangement joins TRBV5-4 to TRBJ2-7; unclear D gene. Germline CDR1 reads SGHNT; CDR2 reads YYREEE (reference sequence). The V end lost 1 base, the J end lost 2 bases, and 13 bases lay between the germline ends. The CDR3 totals 15 residues. CDR3 region: CASSLNSGTTYEQYF. DNA for the CDR3: TGTGCCAGCAGCTTGAATTCCGGCACAACCTACGAGCAGTACTTC.

This clone appeared a few times. The CDR3 protein is CASSLGGGTGEQYF. The CDR3 DNA reads TGCGCCAGCAGCTTAGGAGGGGGAACGGGCGAGCAGTACTTC. This sequence joins TRBV5-1 and TRBJ2-7; tentatively, D is TRBD1 or TRBD2 (6 bases each). Trimming took off 2 bases at V and 6 bases at J, with 15 bases between the two ends. This CDR3 comprises 14 residues. The germline V gene has CDR1 SGHRS and CDR2 YFSETQ.

The V call is TRBV29-1, the J call TRBJ2-5; D might be TRBD2 (5 bases). The CDR3 contains 12 residues. Deletions cut 5 bases from V and 5 bases from J, with 12 bases between. CDR1 and CDR2 (germline): SQVTM, ANQGSEA. The CDR3 loop reads CSVPQRGETQYF. The CDR3 DNA sequence: TGCAGCGTTCCTCAGCGCGGGGAGACCCAGTACTTC.

This clone was picked up a small number of times. V usage is TRBV29-1 and J usage is TRBJ2-7; TRBD2 matches 11 bases. Germline V gives CDR1 SQVTM, CDR2 ANQGSEA. This CDR3 comprises 14 residues. V lost 1 base, J lost 2 bases, and 1 base stayed unmatched. Here the CDR3 DNA reads TGCAGCGTTGAAGGACTAGCGGGGACCTACGAGCAGTACTTC. Protein: CSVEGLAGTYEQYF.

This clone was seen a handful of times. The rearrangement links TRBV30 to TRBJ1-2, with 7 bases identical to TRBD1. The CDR3 sequence is 13 residues long. V gave up 2 bases and J gave up 7 bases; unmatched junction bases: 7. CDR1 GTSNPN and CDR2 SVGIG come from the germline V gene (reference sequence). The CDR3 coding sequence is TGTGCCTGGAGTAATCGGACAGGATTTGGCTACACCTTC. Encoded protein: CAWSNRTGFGYTF.

This clone turned up a few times. The chain joins TRBV7-9 to TRBJ2-7, with TRBD1 identical over 10 bases. V shed 6 bases and J 3 bases; nucleotides not matched to a gene: 5. Germline loops: CDR1 SEHNR, CDR2 FQNEAQ (reference sequence). This CDR3 is 14 amino acids long. In nucleotides, the CDR3 is TGTGCCAGCAGGTCGACAGGGGGCATCTACGAGCAGTACTTC. Encoded protein: CASRSTGGIYEQYF.

This clone showed up just a few times. This chain joins TRBV29-1 and TRBJ2-5, with D unresolved. Germline V CDR1 and CDR2: SQVTM, ANQGSEA. V dropped 4 bases and J dropped 2 bases, with 8 bases sitting between them. The CDR3 contains 12 residues. The CDR3 region has the DNA TGCAGCGTTGCTGATCATCAAGAGACCCAGTACTTC. Translation gives CSVADHQETQYF.

The chain combines TRBV29-1 with TRBJ1-2, with 7 bases fitting TRBD1. CDR3 size: 13 residues. The trim removed 7 bases at V and 0 bases at J, leaving 5 bases unmatched. The germline V gene encodes CDR1 SQVTM and CDR2 ANQGSEA. CDR3: CSAGTAPNYGYTF. Written as DNA, the CDR3 is TGCAGCGCGGGGACAGCCCCTAACTATGGCTACACCTTC.

The genes are TRBV13 and TRBJ2-5; TRBD1 agrees at 11 bases. The V and J ends lost 5 bases and 2 bases, in that order; junction bases with no gene match: 4. This CDR3 is built from 15 residues. Germline V gene sequence: CDR1 PRHDT, CDR2 FYEKMQ (reference sequence). In nucleotides, the CDR3 is TGTGCCAGCAGCGCGGACAGGGGGCTTCAAGAGACCCAGTACTTC. It translates to CASSADRGLQETQYF.

This clone was recorded a few times. The chain joins TRBV30 to TRBJ2-7; no reliable D call. This CDR3 spans 12 amino acids. Per germline, CDR1 GTSNPN and CDR2 SVGIG (reference sequence). V lost 0 bases and J 1 base, leaving 4 bases between the germline ends. The CDR3 DNA follows: TGTGCCTGGAGTGTACTTTCCTACGAGCAGTACTTC. It yields the protein CAWSVLSYEQYF.

The rearrangement joins TRBV11-3 to TRBJ2-3; D uncertain. The germline V gene encodes CDR1 SGHNT and CDR2 YENEEA. Deletions cut 5 bases from V and 5 bases from J, with 11 bases between. The CDR3 is 13 residues long. The CDR3 loop reads CASSGTDGDTQYF. Written as DNA, the CDR3 is TGTGCCAGCAGCGGAACGGATGGAGATACGCAGTATTTT.

CDR3 sequence: CASSLGRGPPGETQYF. The CDR3 DNA is TGTGCCAGCAGCTTAGGACGCGGCCCTCCGGGCGAGACCCAGTACTTC. The chain uses TRBV13 and TRBJ2-5; D not certain. This CDR3 has 16 residues. From germline, CDR1 is PRHDT and CDR2 FYEKMQ (reference sequence). V shed 0 bases and J shed 5 bases, with 16 bases lying between them.

In this sample, this clone turned up a few times. DNA of the CDR3: TGTGCCAGCAGCCAATGGACTAGCGGCTCCAATGAGCAGTTCTTC. Protein sequence: CASSQWTSGSNEQFF. The gene calls are TRBV9 and TRBJ2-1; 10 bases fit TRBD2. Losses at the gene ends were 4 bases for V and 6 bases for J; bases not matched to a gene: 7. The CDR3 is made up of 15 amino acids. Germline V gene sequence: CDR1 SGDLS, CDR2 YYNGEE.

The chain joins TRBV6-5 to TRBJ2-1; 8 nucleotides match TRBD2. From germline, CDR1 is MNHEY and CDR2 SVGAGI. V was clipped by 2 bases and J by 4 bases; unmatched bases: 4. The CDR3 is 15 residues long. CDR3 amino acids: CASSYGLAGYNEQFF. CDR3 in DNA: TGTGCCAGCAGTTACGGATTAGCGGGATACAATGAGCAGTTCTTC.

V usage is TRBV30 and J usage is TRBJ2-2; no definite D call. This CDR3 comprises 13 residues. The germline V gene encodes CDR1 GTSNPN and CDR2 SVGIG (reference sequence). V was pared by 0 bases and J by 6 bases, with 8 bases between. In DNA, the CDR3 is TGTGCCTGGAGTGTAGGCGGATCCGGGGAGCTGTTTTTT. Its translation: CAWSVGGSGELFF.

The rearrangement uses TRBV7-9 and TRBJ2-5; a possible D gene is TRBD2 (7 bases). The CDR3 is made up of 17 amino acids. CDR1 is SEHNR, CDR2 FQNEAQ, per germline (reference sequence). V lost 0 bases and J 2 bases, leaving 16 bases between the germline ends. The chain's CDR3 is CASSLASQGRGQETQYF. Written as DNA, the CDR3 is TGTGCCAGCAGCTTAGCCTCTCAGGGGAGGGGGCAAGAGACCCAGTACTTC.

The chain couples TRBV30 to TRBJ1-1, with D perhaps matching TRBD1 (5 bases). This CDR3 contains 14 residues. Trimming shortened V by 4 bases and J by 8 bases, and 20 bases separated the two germline ends. From germline, CDR1 is GTSNPN and CDR2 SVGIG (reference sequence). Here the CDR3 reads CAWTGRSGAGEAFF. The CDR3 DNA reads as TGTGCCTGGACGGGCCGTAGTGGGGCAGGAGAAGCTTTCTTT.

The chain recombines TRBV7-3 with TRBJ2-1, with a weak D call TRBD2 (5 bases). Trimming pared 6 bases from V and 6 bases from J, leaving 15 bases between. The CDR3 extends over 14 amino acids. CDR1 SGHTA and CDR2 FQGTGA come from the germline V gene. The CDR3 region has the DNA TGTGCCAGCAGTTACACACGGGAAGGCAATGAGCAGTTCTTC. Translating gives CASSYTREGNEQFF.

This clone was counted between two and nine times. The chain carries TRBV9 and TRBJ2-2, with D unresolved. In germline, CDR1 is SGDLS, CDR2 YYNGEE. The CDR3 spans 15 residues. V was cut by 1 base and J by 5 bases, with 12 bases left in between. Written as DNA, the CDR3 is TGTGCCAGCAGCGTAAGGGAAGCACGGACCGGGGAGCTGTTTTTT. It encodes CASSVREARTGELFF. The full variable domain, rest sourced from reference TRBV9 and TRBJ2-2, is DSGVTQTPKHLITATGQRVTLRCSPRSGDLSVYWYQQSLDQGLQFLIQYYNGEERAKGNILERFSAQQFPDLHSELNLSSLELGDSALYFCASSVREARTGELFFGEGSRLTVL.